These T cell receptor beta chains were read from a single sample in a study of PD-1 blockade in classical Hodgkin lymphoma. Clones were sequenced by immunoSEQ multiplex PCR, and TCRdb holds only the in-frame ones, with some missing. Of around 93,000 clones in the sample, just under 80% are singletons; the top ten hold about 9%. The sequencing here drew on peripheral blood mononuclear cells (PBMCs), taken before the fourth cycle of nivolumab. These receptors originate from a human donor with classical Hodgkin lymphoma. CDR3s include the opening cysteine and the closing phenylalanine or tryptophan. The D gene is left open where the match is weak. Some rows mark clone size as missing; the rest say once, few, many or name a class of expanded clone.

clone_size	j_call	v_call	d_call	cdr3_nt	cdr3_aa
NA	TRBJ1-1	TRBV9	NA	TGTGCCAGCAGCGAGGGACCGGCGATGGAAGCTTTCTTT	CASSEGPAMEAFF
few	TRBJ2-1	TRBV9	TRBD1	TGTGCCAGCAGCCCCCGACAGGGTTCGGCCGTTGGTGAGCAGTTCTTC	CASSPRQGSAVGEQFF
NA	TRBJ2-1	TRBV19	TRBD2	TGTGCCAGTAGTATATCCCGGCCGGGGACTAGCTACAATGAGCAGTTCTTC	CASSISRPGTSYNEQFF
NA	TRBJ1-1	TRBV9	NA	TGTGCCAGCAGCGTAGGGAACGCCGGGACTGAAGCTTTCTTT	CASSVGNAGTEAFF
NA	TRBJ1-3	TRBV4-1	NA	TGCGCCAGCAGCCTACGGGAAGGGACTGGAAACACCATATATTTT	CASSLREGTGNTIYF
NA	TRBJ2-6	TRBV7-9	NA	TGTGCCAGCAGCTTAGACGTGGGGCCCGACTCTGGGGCCAACGTCCTGACTTTC	CASSLDVGPDSGANVLTF
NA	TRBJ2-7	TRBV28	NA	TGTGCCAGCAGGTCCGTCCTGGGGTACGAGCAGTACTTC	CASRSVLGYEQYF
NA	TRBJ2-2	TRBV5-1	TRBD2	TGCGCCAGCAGCCCGGGGACTAGCGGTTCGAACACCGGGGAGCTGTTTTTT	CASSPGTSGSNTGELFF
NA	TRBJ2-5	TRBV7-9	NA	TGTGCCAGCAGCTTAGAAGCGGGTGGGCGGGAGACCCAGTACTTC	CASSLEAGGRETQYF
NA	TRBJ2-1	TRBV11-2	TRBD2	TGTGCCAGCAGCGACCGACTAGCGGGAGGTGAGCAGTTCTTC	CASSDRLAGGEQFF
NA	TRBJ2-3	TRBV5-4	NA	TGTGCCAGCAGCTTGGATTGGACAGATACGCAGTATTTT	CASSLDWTDTQYF
NA	TRBJ1-1	TRBV15	NA	TGTGCCACCAGCGAACGGGAGGGGGTGGCTGAAGCTTTCTTT	CATSEREGVAEAFF
NA	TRBJ2-5	TRBV2	TRBD2	TGTGCCAGCAGTCCAAGCGGGAGCTGGGAGACCCAGTACTTC	CASSPSGSWETQYF
NA	TRBJ1-1	TRBV6-5	NA	TGTGCCAGCAGGACCACGGGGGGAGCTTTCTTT	CASRTTGGAFF
NA	TRBJ2-1	TRBV30	NA	TGTGCCTGGAGTGCAGGGGACCAGGGGACTGAGCAGTTCTTC	CAWSAGDQGTEQFF
NA	TRBJ2-7	TRBV6-5	NA	TGTGCCAGCAGTTTGGGACTGTTCTACGAGCAGTACTTC	CASSLGLFYEQYF